The rows below give T cell receptor beta chains drawn from one sample of a study of blood T cell repertoires in COVID-19. Only in-frame clones appear in the TCRdb table, and some are missing; sequencing was by immunoSEQ multiplex PCR. The sample consists of 150,000 or so clones, about four fifths of them appearing once. Sequenced sample: peripheral blood. These receptors originate from a woman in her sixties with acute or convalescent COVID-19. CDR3s include the opening cysteine and the closing phenylalanine or tryptophan. The D gene is left open where the match is weak. Expanded clones get a size class; other rows say once, few or many, or leave the size out.

size	J	V	D	DNA	CDR3
.	TRBJ2-1	TRBV10-1	TRBD2	TGCGCCAGCAGTGATTATGCGACTAGCGGGAGTACCCCCTCGTTCTTC	CASSDYATSGSTPSFF
.	TRBJ2-7	TRBV5-1	TRBD2	TGCGCCAGCAGCTTAGGGACTAGCTCCTACGAGCAGTACTTC	CASSLGTSSYEQYF
once	TRBJ2-7	TRBV7-2	TRBD2	TGTGCCAGCAGCTTAGCGCCGGGCGGGAGATCCCACGAGCAGTACTTC	CASSLAPGGRSHEQYF
.	TRBJ1-2	TRBV6-5	TRBD1	TGTGCCAGCAGTTACGGGTCGGGACAGGGTTTTAGTGGCTACACCTTC	CASSYGSGQGFSGYTF
.	TRBJ1-1	TRBV6-1	.	TGTGCCAGCAGTGCCCTAGTTACCCCGAACACTGAAGCTTTCTTT	CASSALVTPNTEAFF
.	TRBJ2-2	TRBV2	TRBD2	TGTGCCAGCAGTCTAGGACTAGCGGCCGGGGAGCTGTTTTTT	CASSLGLAAGELFF
.	TRBJ2-1	TRBV7-2	TRBD2	TGTGCCAGCAGCTTAGTGCCCCCTAGCGGGCAGAACTACAATGAGCAGTTCTTC	CASSLVPPSGQNYNEQFF
.	TRBJ1-3	TRBV3-1/TRBV3-2	TRBD1	TGTGCCAGCAGCCAAATGAGTCAGGGGGCTACTCTGCGAAACACCATATATTTT	CASSQMSQGATLRNTIYF
.	TRBJ1-6	TRBV4-3	TRBD1	TGCGCCAGCAAAGAAGGGACAGAGTTTAATTCACCCCTCCACTTT	CASKEGTEFNSPLHF
.	TRBJ2-3	TRBV9	TRBD2	TGTGCCAGCAGCGTGAGCGGGACGGCGGGGGATACGCAGTATTTT	CASSVSGTAGDTQYF
.	TRBJ2-5	TRBV20-1	TRBD2	TGCAGTGCTAGTCTACCCAGGAGCGGGAGCAGAGAGACCCAGTACTTC	CSASLPRSGSRETQYF
few	TRBJ1-6	TRBV19	.	TGTGCCAGTAGACAGGATAACTCCTATAATTCACCCCTCCACTTT	CASRQDNSYNSPLHF
.	TRBJ2-1	TRBV11-3	.	TGTGCCAGCAGCTCGGGTCGCGGAAATCTCGGTAGAGGGAATGAGCAGTTCTTC	CASSSGRGNLGRGNEQFF
.	TRBJ1-4	TRBV28	.	TGTGCCACCAAGGACTCCCTGGGGGAAAAACTGTTTTTT	CATKDSLGEKLFF
.	TRBJ2-2	TRBV27	.	TGTGCCAGCAGTTTAGGTGGGGGCGCAGGTCCGACCGGGGAGCTGTTTTTT	CASSLGGGAGPTGELFF
.	TRBJ2-7	TRBV4-3	.	TGCGCCAGCAGCCAAGAGAGACAGTACTACGAGCAGTACTTC	CASSQERQYYEQYF
.	TRBJ2-6	TRBV19	.	TGTGCCAGTAGTATAGACAGCTCTGGGGCCAACGTCCTGACTTTC	CASSIDSSGANVLTF
.	TRBJ1-1	TRBV5-1	TRBD1	TGCGCCAGCAGCTCTCGGACAGGGAACACTGAAGCTTTCTTT	CASSSRTGNTEAFF
.	TRBJ2-4	TRBV5-6	TRBD1	TGTGCCAGCAGCTCTCGGGACAGGGGAAACATTCAGTACTTC	CASSSRDRGNIQYF
once	TRBJ1-1	TRBV18	.	TGTGCCAGCTTACCGGGCAGGGGGAACACTGAAGCTTTCTTT	CASLPGRGNTEAFF
once	TRBJ2-1	TRBV7-9	.	TGTGCCAGCAGCACGGACAGTATTAATGAGCAGTTCTTC	CASSTDSINEQFF
.	TRBJ2-1	TRBV4-1	.	TGCGCCAGCAGCCAAGACGCCAGCGGACCATACAATGAGCAGTTCTTC	CASSQDASGPYNEQFF
.	TRBJ2-1	TRBV7-9	TRBD2	TGTGCCAGCGAAAGCGGGAGTAAGTTCTTC	CASESGSKFF
.	TRBJ1-1	TRBV5-1	.	TGCGCCAGCAGCTTGGCCCTGACGGGAGATGAAGCTTTCTTT	CASSLALTGDEAFF
once	TRBJ1-6	TRBV25-1	.	TGTGCCAGCAGTGGCCAAGGGGTTTCACCCCTCCACTTT	CASSGQGVSPLHF
few	TRBJ1-2	TRBV9	TRBD1	TGTGCCAGCAGCCTTACTACAGGGGGCAACTATGGCTACACCTTC	CASSLTTGGNYGYTF
.	TRBJ2-5	TRBV3-1/TRBV3-2	TRBD1	TGTGCCAGCAGCCAAGATGGAAAGACAGGGGTGGCAGAGACCCAGTACTTC	CASSQDGKTGVAETQYF
.	TRBJ1-1	TRBV27	.	TGTGCCAGCAGTTTCGAGGGTATTAACACTGAAGCTTTCTTT	CASSFEGINTEAFF
.	TRBJ1-2	TRBV14	TRBD1	TGTGCCAGCAGTCTCTTAGGGACAGGAGTGAATGGCTACACCTTC	CASSLLGTGVNGYTF
.	TRBJ1-1	TRBV27	TRBD1	TGTGCCAGCAGAGACAGGGGGGACACTGAAGCTTTCTTT	CASRDRGDTEAFF
.	TRBJ1-1	TRBV6-5	.	TGTGCCAGCAGTTACTCGTACAGGGCCACTGAAGCTTTCTTT	CASSYSYRATEAFF
.	TRBJ1-6	TRBV11-2	TRBD1	TGTGCCAGCAGCTTAGGGGGGACAGTGAGTTCACCCCTCCACTTT	CASSLGGTVSSPLHF
.	TRBJ2-3	TRBV3-1/TRBV3-2	.	TGTGCCAGCAGCCTTATGGAAGAGGCTGGAGATACGCAGTATTTT	CASSLMEEAGDTQYF
.	TRBJ1-5	TRBV3-1/TRBV3-2	.	TGTGCCAGCAGCCCCAGGGGTTTTGGCAATCAGCCCCAGCATTTT	CASSPRGFGNQPQHF
.	TRBJ2-7	TRBV7-8	.	TGTGCCAGCAGCCCGGACACAACGTACGAGCAGTACTTC	CASSPDTTYEQYF
.	TRBJ1-3	TRBV25-1	.	TGTGCCAGCAGTGATATTACGGGGTCTGGAAACACCATATATTTT	CASSDITGSGNTIYF
.	TRBJ2-7	TRBV7-2	TRBD1	TGTGCCAGCAGCTCCGGGACAGTCCCCCACGAGCAGTACTTC	CASSSGTVPHEQYF
few	TRBJ1-2	TRBV28	.	TGTGCCAGCAGTTTAACTCGGGGCTATGGCTACACCTTC	CASSLTRGYGYTF
.	TRBJ1-2	TRBV5-6	TRBD1	TGTGCCAGCAGCTCAACAGGGGTCGGCTATGGCTACACCTTC	CASSSTGVGYGYTF
.	TRBJ1-3	TRBV7-8	.	TGTGCCAGCAGCTTAGAAAGGACAGCACGAGGAAACACCATATATTTT	CASSLERTARGNTIYF
.	TRBJ1-2	TRBV5-4	TRBD1	TGTGCCAGCAGCCCGGAGGGGACAGGGGGCTTGGGCTACACCTTC	CASSPEGTGGLGYTF
.	TRBJ1-1	TRBV3-1/TRBV3-2	TRBD1	TGTGCCAGCAGCCAATCCGACAGGGGCACTGAAGCTTTCTTT	CASSQSDRGTEAFF
.	TRBJ2-3	TRBV7-6	.	TGTGCCAGCAGCTTAGCGGGACAACGGGCAGATACGCAGTATTTT	CASSLAGQRADTQYF
.	TRBJ2-6	TRBV21-1	.	TGTGCCAGCAGCAAACCGGGACAGGGGGCTTCTGGGGCCAACGTCCTGACTTTC	CASSKPGQGASGANVLTF
.	TRBJ2-6	TRBV6-5	TRBD1	TGTGCCAGCAACAGGGGTTCCGGGGCCAACGTCCTGACTTTC	CASNRGSGANVLTF
.	TRBJ2-3	TRBV19	TRBD2	TGTGCCAGTACAGTAGCGGGGGTGGATACGCAGTATTTT	CASTVAGVDTQYF
.	TRBJ1-2	TRBV3-1/TRBV3-2	.	TGTGCCAGCAGCTACAGTCGGCGGGGCGCGAATGGCTACACCTTC	CASSYSRRGANGYTF
.	TRBJ2-3	TRBV19	TRBD2	TGTGCCAGTAGTGCCCGTTATTCCGGACTAGCTACTAGCACAGATACGCAGTATTTT	CASSARYSGLATSTDTQYF
.	TRBJ2-7	TRBV19	.	TGTGCCAGTAGTATGAGGGGGGGCTACGAGCAGTACTTC	CASSMRGGYEQYF
.	TRBJ2-7	TRBV2	TRBD1	TGTGCCAGCAGGCGCGAACAGGGGGCGTACGAGCAGTACTTC	CASRREQGAYEQYF
.	TRBJ2-1	TRBV7-9	.	TGTGCCAGCAGCTTTTTAGTTCATCTAAACAATGAGCAGTTCTTC	CASSFLVHLNNEQFF
.	TRBJ2-3	TRBV10-3	.	TGTGCCATCAGCCGGGCAGGGGATACGCAGTATTTT	CAISRAGDTQYF
.	TRBJ2-5	TRBV5-4	TRBD2	TGTGCCAGCAGCTTGGATCTAGCGGGGGAGACCCAGTACTTC	CASSLDLAGETQYF
.	TRBJ2-7	TRBV19	TRBD2	TGTGCCAGTAGTATAGGACTAGCGGGACAATACGAGCAGTACTTC	CASSIGLAGQYEQYF
.	TRBJ2-7	TRBV27	.	TGTGCCAGCAGTTTAAAGGTCAGGACCTACGAGCAGTACTTC	CASSLKVRTYEQYF
.	TRBJ1-2	TRBV28	.	TGTGCCAGCACTGAACGGGGGTATGGCTACACCTTC	CASTERGYGYTF
few	TRBJ1-3	TRBV6-2/TRBV6-3	TRBD1	TGTGCCAGCAGTCGGACAGGGGCTGGAAACACCATATATTTT	CASSRTGAGNTIYF
.	TRBJ1-1	TRBV7-2	.	TGTGCCAGCAGCTTAGCATCGTCGGCCGGGAGGGCTTTCTTT	CASSLASSAGRAFF
.	TRBJ2-7	TRBV5-5	TRBD1	TGTGCCAGCAGCTTGGTGGGGGACAGGGGGATCTACGAGCAGTACTTC	CASSLVGDRGIYEQYF